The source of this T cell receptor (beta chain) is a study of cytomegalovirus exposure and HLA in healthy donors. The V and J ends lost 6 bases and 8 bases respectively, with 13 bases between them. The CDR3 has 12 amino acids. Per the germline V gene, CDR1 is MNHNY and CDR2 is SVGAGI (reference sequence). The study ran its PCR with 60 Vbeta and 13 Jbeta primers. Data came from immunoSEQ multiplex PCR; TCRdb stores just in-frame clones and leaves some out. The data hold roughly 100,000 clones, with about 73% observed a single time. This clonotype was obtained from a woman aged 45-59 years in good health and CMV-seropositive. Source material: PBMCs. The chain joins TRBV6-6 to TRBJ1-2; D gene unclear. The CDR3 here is CASRRDVSGYTF. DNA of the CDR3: TGTGCCAGCAGACGGGATGTGTCCGGCTACACCTTC.